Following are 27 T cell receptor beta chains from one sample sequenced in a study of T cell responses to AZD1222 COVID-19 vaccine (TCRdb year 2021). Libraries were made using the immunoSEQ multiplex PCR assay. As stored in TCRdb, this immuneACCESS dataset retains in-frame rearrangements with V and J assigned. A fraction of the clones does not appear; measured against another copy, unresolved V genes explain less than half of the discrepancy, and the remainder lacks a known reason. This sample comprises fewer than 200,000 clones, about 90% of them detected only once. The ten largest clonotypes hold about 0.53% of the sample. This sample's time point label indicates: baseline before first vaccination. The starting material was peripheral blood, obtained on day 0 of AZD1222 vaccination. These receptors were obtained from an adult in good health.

The CDR3 is CASSIDRGPYEQYF. The CDR3 nucleotides read TGTGCCAGCAGCATTGACAGGGGGCCCTACGAGCAGTACTTC. This chain connects TRBV7-3 to TRBJ2-7, with 10 bases aligning to TRBD1. CDR3 length: 14 residues. Germline-derived CDR1 and CDR2 are SGHTA and FQGTGA. V gave up 5 bases and J gave up 2 bases; unmatched junction bases: 3.

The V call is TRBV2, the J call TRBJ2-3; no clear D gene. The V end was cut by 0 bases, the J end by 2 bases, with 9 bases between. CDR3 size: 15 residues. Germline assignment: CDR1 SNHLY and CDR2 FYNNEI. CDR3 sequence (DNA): TGTGCCAGCAGTGAAGCTCGGACCGACACAGATACGCAGTATTTT. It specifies CASSEARTDTDTQYF.

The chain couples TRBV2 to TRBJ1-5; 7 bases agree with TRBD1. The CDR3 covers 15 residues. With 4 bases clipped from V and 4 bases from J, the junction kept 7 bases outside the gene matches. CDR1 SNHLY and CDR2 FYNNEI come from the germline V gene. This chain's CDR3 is CASSVATGVNQPQHF. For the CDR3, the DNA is TGTGCCAGCAGTGTGGCTACAGGGGTTAATCAGCCCCAGCATTTT.

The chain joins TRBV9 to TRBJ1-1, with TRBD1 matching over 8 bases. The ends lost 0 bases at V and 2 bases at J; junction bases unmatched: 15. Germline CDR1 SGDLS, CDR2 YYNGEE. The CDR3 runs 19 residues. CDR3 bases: TGTGCCAGCAGCGTAGCTCCCAAACCGAAGACAGGGGAAAACACTGAAGCTTTCTTT. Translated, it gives CASSVAPKPKTGENTEAFF.

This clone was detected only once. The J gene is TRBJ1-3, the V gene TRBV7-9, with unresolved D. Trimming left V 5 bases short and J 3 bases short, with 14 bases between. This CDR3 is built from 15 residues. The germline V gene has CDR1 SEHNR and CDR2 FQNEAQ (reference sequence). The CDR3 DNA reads TGTGCCAGCAGCCCCGACTGGGCCCTTGGAAACACCATATATTTT. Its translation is CASSPDWALGNTIYF.

The CDR3 bases are TGTGCCAGCAGCCCCCCTCTAGCGGGGCGATACGAGCAGTACTTC. This codes for CASSPPLAGRYEQYF. J is TRBJ2-7 and V is TRBV5-4; 9 bases map to TRBD2. Trimming cost V 4 bases and J 4 bases; bases outside gene matches: 9. Germline CDR1 is SGHNT and CDR2 is YYREEE (reference sequence). The CDR3 totals 15 residues.

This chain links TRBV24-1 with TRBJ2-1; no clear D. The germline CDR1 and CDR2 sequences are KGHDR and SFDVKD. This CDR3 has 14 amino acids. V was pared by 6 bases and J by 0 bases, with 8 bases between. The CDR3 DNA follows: TGTGCCACCAGTAAGGCGAGCTCCTACAATGAGCAGTTCTTC. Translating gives CATSKASSYNEQFF.

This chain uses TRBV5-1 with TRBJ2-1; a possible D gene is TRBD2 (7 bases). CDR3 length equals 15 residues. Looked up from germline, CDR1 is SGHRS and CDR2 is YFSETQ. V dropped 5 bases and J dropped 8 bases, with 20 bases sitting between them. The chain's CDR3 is CASRNLPGAGDEQFF. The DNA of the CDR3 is TGCGCCAGCAGGAATCTCCCAGGGGCGGGAGATGAGCAGTTCTTC.

CDR3 sequence reads: CASIPGVGETQYF. The CDR3 bases are TGTGCCAGCATTCCCGGCGTCGGGGAGACCCAGTACTTC. The chain carries TRBV2 and TRBJ2-5, with D hard to call. The CDR3 loop spans 13 amino acids. Trimming pared 7 bases from V and 5 bases from J, leaving 14 bases between. Germline values: CDR1 SNHLY, CDR2 FYNNEI.

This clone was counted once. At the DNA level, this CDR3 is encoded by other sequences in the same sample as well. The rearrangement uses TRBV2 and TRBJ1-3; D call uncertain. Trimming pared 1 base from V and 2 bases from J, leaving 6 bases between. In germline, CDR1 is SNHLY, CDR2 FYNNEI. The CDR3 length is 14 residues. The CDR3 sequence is CASSEGRAGNTIYF. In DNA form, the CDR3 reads TGTGCCAGCAGTGAAGGCCGGGCTGGAAACACCATATATTTT.

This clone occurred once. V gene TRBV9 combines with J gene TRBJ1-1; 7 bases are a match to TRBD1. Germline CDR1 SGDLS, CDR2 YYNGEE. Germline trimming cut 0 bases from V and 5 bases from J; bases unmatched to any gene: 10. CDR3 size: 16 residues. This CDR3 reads CASSVGTGWDRTEAFF. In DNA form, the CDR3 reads TGTGCCAGCAGCGTAGGTACAGGATGGGACAGAACTGAAGCTTTCTTT.

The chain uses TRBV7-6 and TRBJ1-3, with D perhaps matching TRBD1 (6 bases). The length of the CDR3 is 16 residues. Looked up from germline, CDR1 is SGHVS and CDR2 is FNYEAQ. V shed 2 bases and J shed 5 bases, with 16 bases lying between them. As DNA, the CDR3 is TGTGCCAGCAGCTTACTCCCTGGACAGAATCGAAACACCATATATTTT. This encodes CASSLLPGQNRNTIYF. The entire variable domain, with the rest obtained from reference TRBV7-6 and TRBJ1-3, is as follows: GAGVSQSPRYKVTKRGQDVALRCDPISGHVSLYWYRQALGQGPEFLTYFNYEAQQDKSGLPNDRFSAERPEGSISTLTIQRTEQRDSAMYRCASSLLPGQNRNTIYFGEGSWLTVV.

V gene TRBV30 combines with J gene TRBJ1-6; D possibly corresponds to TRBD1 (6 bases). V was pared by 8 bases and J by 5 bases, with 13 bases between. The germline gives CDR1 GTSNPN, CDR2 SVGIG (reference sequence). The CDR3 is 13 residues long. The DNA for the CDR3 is TGTGCCAGACAACAGGGAGATAATTCACCCCTCCACTTT. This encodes CARQQGDNSPLHF.

CDR3 loop: CASILGNNQPQHF. The CDR3 coding sequence is TGTGCCAGCATATTAGGTAACAATCAGCCCCAGCATTTT. This chain links TRBV28 with TRBJ1-5, with D unclear. From germline, CDR1 is MDHEN and CDR2 SYDVKM. V lost 7 bases and J lost 3, with 10 bases in between. The CDR3 loop spans 13 amino acids. The complete variable domain, with remaining parts taken from reference TRBV28 and TRBJ1-5, reads DVKVTQSSRYLVKRTGEKVFLECVQDMDHENMFWYRQDPGLGLRLIYFSYDVKMKEKGDIPEGYSVSREKKERFSLILESASTNQTSMYLCASILGNNQPQHFGDGTRLSIL.

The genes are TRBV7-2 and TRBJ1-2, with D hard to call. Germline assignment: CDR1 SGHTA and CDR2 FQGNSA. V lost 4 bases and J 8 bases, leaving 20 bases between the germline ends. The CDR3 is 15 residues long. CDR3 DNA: TGTGCCAGCAGCTCCCCGGGTGGGTGGAGATCAGGCTACACCTTC. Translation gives CASSSPGGWRSGYTF.

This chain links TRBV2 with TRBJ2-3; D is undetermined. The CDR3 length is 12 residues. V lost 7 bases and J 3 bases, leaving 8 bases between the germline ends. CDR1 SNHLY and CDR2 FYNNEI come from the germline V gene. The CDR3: CASTTATDTQYF. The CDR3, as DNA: TGTGCCAGCACCACGGCAACAGATACGCAGTATTTT.

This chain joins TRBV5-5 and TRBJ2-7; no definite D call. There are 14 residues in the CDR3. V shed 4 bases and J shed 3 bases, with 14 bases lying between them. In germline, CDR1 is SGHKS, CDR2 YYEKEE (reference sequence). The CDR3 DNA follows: TGTGCCAGCAGCCCGCTGGTGACCAGCTACGAGCAGTACTTC. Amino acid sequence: CASSPLVTSYEQYF.

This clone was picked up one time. CDR3 coding DNA: TGCAGCGTTGTGGGGCGGGGTGGCAAGGGGGAGCTGTTTTTT. Its protein is CSVVGRGGKGELFF. The gene calls are TRBV29-1 and TRBJ2-2; D is perhaps TRBD2 (6 bases). CDR1 and CDR2 (germline): SQVTM, ANQGSEA. Deletions cut 4 bases from V and 8 bases from J, with 17 bases between. This CDR3 contains 14 residues.

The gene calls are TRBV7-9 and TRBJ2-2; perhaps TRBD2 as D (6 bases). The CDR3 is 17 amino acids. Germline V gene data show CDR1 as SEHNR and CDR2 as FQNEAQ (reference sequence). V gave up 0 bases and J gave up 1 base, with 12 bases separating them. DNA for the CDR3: TGTGCCAGCAGCTTAGCGCGGGGCGGGGTGAACACCGGGGAGCTGTTTTTT. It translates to CASSLARGGVNTGELFF.

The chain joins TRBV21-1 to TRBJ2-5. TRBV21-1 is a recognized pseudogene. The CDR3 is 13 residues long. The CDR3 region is CASSKFKGETQYF. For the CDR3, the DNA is TGTGCCAGCAGCAAATTTAAGGGAGAGACCCAGTACTTC.

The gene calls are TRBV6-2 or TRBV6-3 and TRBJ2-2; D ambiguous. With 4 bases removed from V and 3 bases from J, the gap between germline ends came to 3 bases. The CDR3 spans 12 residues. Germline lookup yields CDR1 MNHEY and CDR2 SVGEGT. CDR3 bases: TGTGCCAGCAGTTCGGACACCGGGGAGCTGTTTTTT. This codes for CASSSDTGELFF.

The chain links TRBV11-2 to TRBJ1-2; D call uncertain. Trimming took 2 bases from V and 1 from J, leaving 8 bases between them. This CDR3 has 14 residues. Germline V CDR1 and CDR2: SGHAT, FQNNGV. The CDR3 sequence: CASSLKRFNYGYTF. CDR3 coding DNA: TGTGCCAGCAGCTTAAAAAGGTTTAACTATGGCTACACCTTC. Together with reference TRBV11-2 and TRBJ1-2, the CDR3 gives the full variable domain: EAGVAQSPRYKIIEKRQSVAFWCNPISGHATLYWYQQILGQGPKLLIQFQNNGVVDDSQLPKDRFSAERLKGVDSTLKIQPAKLEDSAVYLCASSLKRFNYGYTFGSGTRLTVV.

The chain's CDR3 is CASSIVGSGNTIYF. The CDR3 region has the DNA TGTGCCAGTAGTATAGTCGGCTCTGGAAACACCATATATTTT. This rearrangement joins TRBV19 to TRBJ1-3, with unresolved D. CDR1 is LNHDA, CDR2 SQIVND, per germline (reference sequence). The V and J ends lost 1 base and 0 bases respectively, with 4 bases between them. The CDR3 has 14 amino acids.

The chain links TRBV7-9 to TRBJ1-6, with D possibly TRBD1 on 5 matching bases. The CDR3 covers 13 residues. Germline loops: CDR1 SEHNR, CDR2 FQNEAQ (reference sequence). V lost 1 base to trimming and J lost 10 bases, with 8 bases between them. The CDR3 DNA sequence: TGTGCCAGCAGCTTAGAGGGGAACTCACCCCTCCACTTT. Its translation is CASSLEGNSPLHF.

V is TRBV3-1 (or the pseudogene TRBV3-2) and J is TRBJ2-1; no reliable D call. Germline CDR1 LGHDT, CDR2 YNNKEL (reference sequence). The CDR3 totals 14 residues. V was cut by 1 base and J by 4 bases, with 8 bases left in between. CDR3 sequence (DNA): TGTGCCAGCAGCCAAGTAGCAGAGTACAATGAGCAGTTCTTC. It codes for CASSQVAEYNEQFF.

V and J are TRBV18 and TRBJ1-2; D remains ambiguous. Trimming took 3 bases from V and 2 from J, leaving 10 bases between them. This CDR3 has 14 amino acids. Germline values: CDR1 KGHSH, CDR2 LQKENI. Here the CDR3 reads CASSPTATNYGYTF. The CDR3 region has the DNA TGTGCCAGCTCACCGACCGCTACCAACTATGGCTACACCTTC.

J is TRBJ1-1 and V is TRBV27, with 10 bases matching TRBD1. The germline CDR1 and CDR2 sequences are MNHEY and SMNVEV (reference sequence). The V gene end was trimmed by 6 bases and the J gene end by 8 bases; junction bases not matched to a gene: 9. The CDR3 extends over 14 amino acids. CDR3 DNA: TGTGCCAGCAGCGGACAGGGGGAACCCGTCGAAGCTTTCTTT. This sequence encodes CASSGQGEPVEAFF.